Listed here is a single TCR beta chain. In the original processing: Junction-only immunoSEQ data arrived without quality scores, meaning filtering differed. Data came from immunoSEQ multiplex PCR; TCRdb stores just in-frame clones and leaves some out. The V and J calls and clone size come from that table; D and trimming were worked out from the DNA. The sample contains roughly 2,300,000 clones, 85% to 95% of which appear only once. The data belong to a study of shared clonotypes between healthy human individuals. Turning to the study itself: Every donor yielded three CD4 naive, three CD4 memory, two CD8 naive and one CD8 memory plate.

In germline, CDR1 is LNHDA, CDR2 SQIVND (reference sequence). There are 14 residues in the CDR3. V lost 3 bases to trimming and J lost 0 bases, with 9 bases between them. The specimen was naive CD4+ T cells from PBMCs. Subset defined: CD45RA+ positively selected. The V call is TRBV19, the J call TRBJ2-7; D is possibly TRBD2 (5 bases). The source is a man aged 18 to 29 in good health. Some clones in this sample may be carry-over from other donors' samples. The CDR3 nucleotides are TGTGCCAGTAGTATCGGGGATAGCTCCTACGAGCAGTACTTC. Translation: CASSIGDSSYEQYF.